The 30 T cell receptor beta chains listed next were all sequenced from one sample in a study of beta chain features in type 1 diabetes. Every bit of the isolated RNA underwent reverse transcription, so sequencing read expressed TCRB transcripts. Clones were read by immunoSEQ multiplex PCR, and TCRdb kept only the in-frame ones, dropping some. The table records under 550,000 clones, approximately 10% of them present only once. Material for sequencing was naive CD4+ T cells from blood. The receptors stem from a woman aged 18-30 years in good health.

The chain is built from TRBV9 and TRBJ2-2; D assignment may be TRBD1 or TRBD2 (5 bases each). The germline gives CDR1 SGDLS, CDR2 YYNGEE. The V end was cut by 2 bases, the J end by 5 bases, with 13 bases between. The CDR3 has 15 residues. CDR3 sequence: CASSVARAGTGELFF. The CDR3 DNA is TGTGCCAGCAGCGTGGCCAGGGCGGGTACCGGGGAGCTGTTTTTT. The full variable domain, rest sourced from reference TRBV9 and TRBJ2-2, is DSGVTQTPKHLITATGQRVTLRCSPRSGDLSVYWYQQSLDQGLQFLIQYYNGEERAKGNILERFSAQQFPDLHSELNLSSLELGDSALYFCASSVARAGTGELFFGEGSRLTVL.

The J gene is TRBJ2-1, the V gene TRBV9, with D possibly called TRBD1 or TRBD2 (5 bases each). There are 15 residues in the CDR3. Trimming took 2 bases from V and 8 from J, leaving 17 bases between them. Germline CDR1 and CDR2: SGDLS and YYNGEE. In nucleotides, the CDR3 is TGTGCCAGCAGCGTCGTGGGGGTTAGTCGGGATGAGCAGTTCTTC. Its protein product is CASSVVGVSRDEQFF.

This clone was seen a few times. An end of the junction does not agree with germline; a read error may underlie this. V and J are TRBV2 and TRBJ2-1; D gene ambiguous. Germline-derived CDR1 and CDR2 are SNHLY and FYNNEI. This CDR3 is 13 amino acids long. The CDR3 is CASSVSSGRLGIF. CDR3 DNA sequence: TGTGCCAGCAGTGTATCTAGTGGGCGGTTAGGGATCTTC.

Here the CDR3 DNA reads TGTGCCAGCAGCGTCTCGAGTATAAACAATGAGCAGTTCTTC. Amino acids: CASSVSSINNEQFF. This chain uses TRBV9 with TRBJ2-1; D is uncertain. This CDR3 region has 14 residues. Between the trimmed V and J ends, which lost 2 bases and 5 bases, there was a span of 11 bases. Looked up from germline, CDR1 is SGDLS and CDR2 is YYNGEE. Full variable domain (remainder filled in from reference TRBV9 and TRBJ2-1): DSGVTQTPKHLITATGQRVTLRCSPRSGDLSVYWYQQSLDQGLQFLIQYYNGEERAKGNILERFSAQQFPDLHSELNLSSLELGDSALYFCASSVSSINNEQFFGPGTRLTVL.

This chain joins TRBV27 and TRBJ2-7; D is uncertain. V dropped 0 bases and J dropped 3 bases, with 15 bases sitting between them. The CDR3 is 16 amino acids. From germline, CDR1 is MNHEY and CDR2 SMNVEV (reference sequence). The CDR3 coding sequence is TGTGCCAGCAGTTTATCAGTTTTTCGCGGAGTCTACGAGCAGTACTTC. This gives the protein CASSLSVFRGVYEQYF.

The chain joins TRBV28 to TRBJ1-2, with TRBD1 identical over 7 bases. The CDR3 loop spans 16 amino acids. CDR1 is MDHEN, CDR2 SYDVKM, per germline. After removal of 6 bases from V and 0 bases from J, the junction contained 10 bases not matched to a gene. Written as DNA, the CDR3 is TGTGCCAGCAGGCGACAAACAGGGGCAGCTAACTATGGCTACACCTTC. Protein: CASRRQTGAANYGYTF.

This clone turned up a few times. This sequence joins TRBV7-9 and TRBJ1-5; 11 bases match TRBD1. The CDR3 runs 15 residues. The germline V gene has CDR1 SEHNR and CDR2 FQNEAQ (reference sequence). The junction had 2 bases not matched to a gene; V was cut back by 1 base and J by 6 bases. In nucleotides, the CDR3 is TGTGCCAGCAGCTTAGGGACAGGGGGCACTCAGCCCCAGCATTTT. Encoded protein: CASSLGTGGTQPQHF.

The V gene is TRBV27, the J gene TRBJ1-2; no reliable D call. From germline, CDR1 is MNHEY and CDR2 SMNVEV (reference sequence). The V end was cut by 5 bases, the J end by 4 bases, with 11 bases between. This CDR3 spans 13 amino acids. The CDR3 is CASSGRRGYGYTF. For the CDR3, the DNA is TGTGCCAGCAGTGGGAGGCGCGGCTATGGCTACACCTTC.

The genes are TRBV9 and TRBJ2-2, with D perhaps assigned TRBD1 or TRBD2 (5 bases each). The CDR3 has 17 amino acids. In germline, CDR1 is SGDLS, CDR2 YYNGEE. The V end lost 0 bases, the J end lost 0 bases, and 12 bases lay between the germline ends. The CDR3 region has the DNA TGTGCCAGCAGCGTAGCCCCGGGACCAGCGAACACCGGGGAGCTGTTTTTT. It yields the protein CASSVAPGPANTGELFF.

This clone has just a few counts. The chain is built from TRBV29-1 and TRBJ1-3, with D hard to call. V was cut by 5 bases and J by 3 bases, with 11 bases left in between. This CDR3 comprises 13 residues. Germline lookup yields CDR1 SQVTM and CDR2 ANQGSEA. CDR3 nucleotides: TGCAGCGTTCGGGCGCTGGGTGGAAACACCATATATTTT. It specifies CSVRALGGNTIYF.

This chain uses TRBV7-9 with TRBJ2-7; no reliable D call. CDR3 length equals 11 residues. The germline V gene encodes CDR1 SEHNR and CDR2 FQNEAQ (reference sequence). V was pared by 0 bases and J by 10 bases, with 7 bases between. The CDR3 nucleotides are TGTGCCAGCAGCTTAGCTCTCGAACAGTACGTC. Its protein is CASSLALEQYV.

This clone occurred a few times. This chain connects TRBV30 to TRBJ1-4, with 7 nucleotides matching TRBD1. The junction had 3 bases not matched to a gene; V was cut back by 6 bases and J by 2 bases. The CDR3 is 13 residues long. Germline CDR1 GTSNPN, CDR2 SVGIG (reference sequence). The CDR3 sequence: CACSGGTNEKLFF. DNA of the CDR3: TGTGCCTGTTCAGGGGGGACTAATGAAAAACTGTTTTTT.

The chain employs TRBV6-5 and TRBJ1-1, with D hard to call. With 7 bases removed from V and 3 bases from J, the gap between germline ends came to 15 bases. There are 14 residues in the CDR3. Germline lookup yields CDR1 MNHEY and CDR2 SVGAGI. The CDR3 coding sequence is TGTGCCAGCACTAGACGAGAGGCTGACACTGAAGCTTTCTTT. Amino acid sequence: CASTRREADTEAFF.

This clone showed up just a few times. This chain connects TRBV5-1 to TRBJ2-1, with 8 bases aligning to TRBD1. Trimming took 4 bases from V and 8 from J; bases not matched to a gene: 5. Germline V CDR1 and CDR2: SGHRS, YFSETQ. The CDR3 consists of 13 residues. The CDR3 DNA is TGCGCCAGCAGCGCCGGACAGGGTGATGAGCAGTTCTTC. This gives the protein CASSAGQGDEQFF.

The chain joins TRBV9 to TRBJ2-1, with D possibly matching TRBD2 (5 bases). The CDR3 extends over 13 amino acids. CDR1 is SGDLS, CDR2 YYNGEE, per germline. The V gene lost 5 bases and the J gene lost 10 bases, with 16 bases spanning the gap. For the CDR3, the DNA is TGTGCCAGCAGAGGTGGGAGTTTGGGGGAGCAGTTCTTC. Translation gives CASRGGSLGEQFF.

The chain carries TRBV7-6 and TRBJ1-3; D gene unclear. Germline CDR1 reads SGHVS; CDR2 reads FNYEAQ. This CDR3 comprises 11 residues. Trimming took 4 bases from V and 7 from J, leaving 5 bases between them. In DNA, the CDR3 is TGTGCCAGCAGCTATGGGAACACCATATATTTT. As protein: CASSYGNTIYF.

The table lists this clone with a few counts. The rearrangement links TRBV9 to TRBJ2-1, with 8 nucleotides matching TRBD2. CDR1 is SGDLS, CDR2 YYNGEE, per germline. After removal of 0 bases from V and 0 bases from J, the junction contained 2 bases not matched to a gene. The CDR3 spans 16 residues. The CDR3 is CASSVVAGGSYNEQFF. The CDR3, as DNA: TGTGCCAGCAGCGTAGTTGCGGGGGGCTCCTACAATGAGCAGTTCTTC.

This clone was observed a few times. CDR3 sequence reads: CSVEGLWGVNEQFF. DNA of the CDR3: TGCAGCGTTGAGGGACTTTGGGGGGTCAATGAGCAGTTCTTC. V gene TRBV29-1 combines with J gene TRBJ2-1; a possible D gene is TRBD2 (6 bases). This CDR3 has 14 residues. CDR1 and CDR2 (germline): SQVTM, ANQGSEA. V gave up 3 bases and J gave up 6 bases, with 15 bases separating them.

V usage is TRBV13 and J usage is TRBJ2-1; possible D gene TRBD2, 6 bases. The CDR3 is 17 amino acids. Trimming shortened V by 2 bases and J by 8 bases, and 22 bases separated the two germline ends. Germline CDR1 and CDR2: PRHDT and FYEKMQ (reference sequence). The CDR3 DNA sequence: TGTGCCAGCAGCTTAAAGTCTCTATTGGGAGCGGGCGATGAGCAGTTCTTC. Protein sequence: CASSLKSLLGAGDEQFF.

This clone was counted a single time. The chain joins TRBV4-1 to TRBJ2-3; D is undetermined. The CDR3 covers 15 residues. The germline CDR1 and CDR2 sequences are MGHRA and YSYEKL. V dropped 0 bases and J dropped 3 bases, with 10 bases sitting between them. The CDR3 coding sequence is TGCGCCAGCAGCCAAGATAGACCAGCTACAGATACGCAGTATTTT. This gives the protein CASSQDRPATDTQYF.

The V call is TRBV4-2, the J call TRBJ2-5, with 11 nucleotides matching TRBD1. This CDR3 spans 16 amino acids. V shed 0 bases and J 4 bases; nucleotides not matched to a gene: 4. Germline V gene lookup returns CDR1 LGHNA and CDR2 YNFKEQ. The CDR3, as DNA: TGTGCCAGCAGCCAAGATCGCGGGACAGGGGGAGAGACCCAGTACTTC. It yields the protein CASSQDRGTGGETQYF.

This clone was counted only a few times. The V and J genes are TRBV25-1 and TRBJ2-7, with D hard to call. Germline values: CDR1 MGHDK, CDR2 SYGVNS. The length of the CDR3 is 13 residues. V lost 6 bases and J lost 3, with 12 bases in between. The CDR3 sequence: CASRRQENYEQYF. The CDR3 DNA is TGTGCCAGCAGGAGACAAGAGAACTACGAGCAGTACTTC.

The rearrangement links TRBV7-2 to TRBJ1-5, with 8 bases fitting TRBD1. There are 14 residues in the CDR3. Germline-derived CDR1 and CDR2 are SGHTA and FQGNSA. Losses at the gene ends were 3 bases for V and 5 bases for J; bases not matched to a gene: 3. For the CDR3, the DNA is TGTGCCAGCAGCTTGGACAGGGAGTATCAGCCCCAGCATTTT. Translating gives CASSLDREYQPQHF.

The chain has TRBV28 and TRBJ1-2; weak D call: TRBD1 (5 bases). The V gene's germline CDR1 is MDHEN and CDR2 SYDVKM. The CDR3 has 13 amino acids. V dropped 6 bases and J dropped 6 bases, with 14 bases sitting between them. CDR3 DNA sequence: TGTGCCAGCAGCCTAGGGACGGACCATGGCTACACCTTC. Translating it yields CASSLGTDHGYTF.

This clone has just a few counts. The rearrangement links TRBV7-9 to TRBJ2-6; 8 bases line up with TRBD1. Germline values: CDR1 SEHNR, CDR2 FQNEAQ (reference sequence). After removal of 6 bases from V and 4 bases from J, the junction contained 5 bases not matched to a gene. The CDR3 contains 15 residues. CDR3 nucleotide sequence: TGTGCCAGCAGTTCAGGGACAGGAGGGGCCAACGTCCTGACTTTC. This translates into CASSSGTGGANVLTF.

This clone was observed a few times. One junction end disagrees with the germline gene, perhaps due to a read error. The chain employs TRBV29-1 and TRBJ1-2; no clear D gene. The CDR3 runs to 14 residues. The germline V gene has CDR1 SQVTM and CDR2 ANQGSEA. CDR3 amino acids: CSVRTDYLNYGFTF. The CDR3 coding sequence is TGCAGCGTTCGAACTGATTACCTTAACTATGGCTTCACCTTC.

This clone has a handful of counts. V and J are TRBV4-2 and TRBJ2-5; 11 bases fit TRBD1. The CDR3 is made up of 14 amino acids. Germline CDR1 reads LGHNA; CDR2 reads YNFKEQ. The V segment lost 4 bases and the J segment 3 bases; nucleotides outside the gene matches: 1. The CDR3 sequence is CASSPGQGEETQYF. In DNA form, the CDR3 reads TGTGCCAGCAGCCCGGGACAGGGGGAAGAGACCCAGTACTTC.

This clone was observed a handful of times. The chain employs TRBV7-2 and TRBJ2-1; 15 bases line up with TRBD2. V trimming: 5 bases; J trimming: 8 bases; junction bases outside the gene matches: 7. Germline V CDR1 and CDR2: SGHTA, FQGNSA. The CDR3 has 16 residues. The CDR3 is CASSPIGLAGGDEQFF. The CDR3 DNA is TGTGCCAGCAGCCCGATCGGACTAGCGGGAGGGGATGAGCAGTTCTTC.

This clone was seen more than once but under ten times. V usage is TRBV5-1 and J usage is TRBJ2-1, with a possible D match to TRBD2 (5 bases). CDR3 length: 15 residues. V lost 5 bases, J lost 5 bases, and 17 bases lay in between. Germline V lookup: CDR1 SGHRS, CDR2 YFSETQ. The chain's CDR3 is CASRVGNSVNNEQFF. The CDR3 bases are TGCGCCAGCAGGGTGGGGAATAGCGTAAACAATGAGCAGTTCTTC.

This clone has a handful of counts. This rearrangement joins TRBV9 to TRBJ2-5; 9 nucleotides align to TRBD2. The V segment lost 0 bases and the J segment 4 bases; nucleotides outside the gene matches: 10. Germline CDR1 SGDLS, CDR2 YYNGEE. The CDR3 covers 17 residues. The CDR3 sequence is CASSVEPGGGVSETQYF. In DNA form, the CDR3 reads TGTGCCAGCAGCGTAGAGCCCGGCGGGGGGGTTTCAGAGACCCAGTACTTC.